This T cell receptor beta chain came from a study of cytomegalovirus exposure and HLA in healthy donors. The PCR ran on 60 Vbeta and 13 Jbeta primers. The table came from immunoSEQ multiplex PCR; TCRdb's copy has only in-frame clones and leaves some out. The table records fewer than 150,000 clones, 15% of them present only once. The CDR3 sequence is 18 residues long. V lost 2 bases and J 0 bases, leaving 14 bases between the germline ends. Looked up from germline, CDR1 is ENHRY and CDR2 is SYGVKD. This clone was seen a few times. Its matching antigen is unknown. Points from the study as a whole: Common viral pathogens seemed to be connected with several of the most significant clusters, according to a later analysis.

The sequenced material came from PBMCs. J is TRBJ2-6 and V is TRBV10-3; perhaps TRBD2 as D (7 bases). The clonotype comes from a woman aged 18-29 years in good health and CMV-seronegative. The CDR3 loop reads CAISEGGGGTSGANVLTF. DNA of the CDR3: TGTGCCATCAGTGAGGGAGGGGGGGGAACCTCTGGGGCCAACGTCCTGACTTTC.